The present T cell receptor beta chain was sequenced within a study of response to subunit inactivated influenza vaccine. Study-wide points: Each seasonal flu vaccination may recruit only limited new T cells, authors suggested.

TCRdb reprocessed the RT-PCR reads with MiXCR, giving one entry per CDR3 protein. This table has over 800,000 distinct CDR3 sequences, around 21% appearing once. To note about this clonotype: Its target is not known.

The source is a man aged 45-65 years who received an inactivated influenza vaccine. The sample in question was PBMCs from blood, obtained less than 6 days after vaccination.

The CDR3 DNA is TGTGCCAGCAGCTTAGATGGCATCCCTCCAGTCCACGAGACCCAGTACTTC. It encodes CASSLDGIPPVHETQYF. The rearrangement joins TRBV11-2 to TRBJ2-5; D not certain. Trimming pared 0 bases from V and 5 bases from J, leaving 19 bases between. CDR3 length equals 17 residues. Germline lookup yields CDR1 SGHAT and CDR2 FQNNGV.